One sample yielded the 23 T cell receptor beta chains listed below, sequenced in a study of shared clonotypes between healthy human individuals. Using immunoSEQ multiplex PCR, the repertoire was profiled, and TCRdb retains in-frame clones only, with some absent. The sample carries approximately 2,000,000 clones, around 93% recorded once. Sequenced material: naive CD4+ T cells from PBMCs. Subset described: CD45RA+ positively selected. The receptors shown here come from a man aged 18-30 years in good health. Some clones in this sample may be carry-over from other donors' samples.

This rearrangement joins TRBV28 to TRBJ1-1, with 7 bases matching TRBD1. The length of the CDR3 is 14 residues. After removal of 2 bases from V and 6 bases from J, the junction contained 6 bases not matched to a gene. Germline V lookup: CDR1 MDHEN, CDR2 SYDVKM. CDR3 nucleotides: TGTGCCAGCAGTTTAGGCAGGGGGACGGCTGAAGCTTTCTTT. Its translation: CASSLGRGTAEAFF. The full variable domain, in which reference TRBV28 and TRBJ1-1 provide the parts outside the CDR3, is DVKVTQSSRYLVKRTGEKVFLECVQDMDHENMFWYRQDPGLGLRLIYFSYDVKMKEKGDIPEGYSVSREKKERFSLILESASTNQTSMYLCASSLGRGTAEAFFGQGTRLTVV.

J is TRBJ1-5 and V is TRBV7-2; perhaps TRBD1 as D (6 bases). Trimming removed 6 bases at V and 7 bases at J, with 10 bases between. The CDR3 consists of 12 residues. The V gene's germline CDR1 is SGHTA and CDR2 FQGNSA. The CDR3, as DNA: TGTGCCAGCAGAGGGGGAGGGCAGCCCCAGCATTTT. It codes for CASRGGGQPQHF.

The chain is built from TRBV10-3 and TRBJ2-1; 10 nucleotides align to TRBD2. Trimming at V came to 9 bases and at J to 8 bases, leaving 22 bases not matched to a gene. Germline V CDR1 and CDR2: ENHRY, SYGVKD. There are 18 residues in the CDR3. CDR3 sequence: CAISSVASGSPISHEQFF. As DNA, the CDR3 is TGTGCCATTTCATCCGTAGCTAGCGGGAGCCCAATTTCCCATGAGCAGTTCTTC.

The genes are TRBV11-2 and TRBJ2-7, with TRBD2 matching over 12 bases. Germline-derived CDR1 and CDR2 are SGHAT and FQNNGV. The CDR3 runs 15 residues. Trimming took 5 bases from V and 2 from J; bases not matched to a gene: 4. The CDR3 protein is CASSRLAGDPYEQYF. The CDR3 DNA sequence: TGTGCCAGCAGCCGACTAGCGGGAGACCCCTACGAGCAGTACTTC. Filled out from reference TRBV11-2 and TRBJ2-7, the complete variable domain reads EAGVAQSPRYKIIEKRQSVAFWCNPISGHATLYWYQQILGQGPKLLIQFQNNGVVDDSQLPKDRFSAERLKGVDSTLKIQPAKLEDSAVYLCASSRLAGDPYEQYFGPGTRLTVT.

This clone was detected only a few times. The chain combines TRBV9 with TRBJ1-1; D call uncertain. The V and J ends lost 4 bases and 0 bases respectively, with 10 bases between them. CDR3 length: 14 amino acids. Per germline, CDR1 SGDLS and CDR2 YYNGEE. The CDR3 spells CASSPRHMNTEAFF. CDR3 nucleotide sequence: TGTGCCAGCAGCCCCCGGCATATGAACACTGAAGCTTTCTTT.

This rearrangement joins TRBV7-3 to TRBJ2-2; 7 nucleotides line up with TRBD2. J gave up 6 bases and V 6 bases, and 22 bases lay outside the gene matches. Germline V gene data show CDR1 as SGHTA and CDR2 as FQGTGA. The CDR3 contains 19 residues. CDR3 loop: CASRLKGFAAGVGPGELFF. The CDR3 coding sequence is TGTGCCAGCAGACTTAAGGGCTTCGCGGCGGGAGTTGGTCCCGGGGAGCTGTTTTTT. Supplemented by reference TRBV7-3 and TRBJ2-2, the full variable domain reads GAGVSQTPSNKVTEKGKYVELRCDPISGHTALYWYRQSLGQGPEFLIYFQGTGAADDSGLPNDRFFAVRPEGSVSTLKIQRTERGDSAVYLCASRLKGFAAGVGPGELFFGEGSRLTVL.

This chain connects TRBV19 to TRBJ1-1; 8 bases match TRBD1. Trimming took 4 bases from V and 0 from J; bases not matched to a gene: 7. Germline V gives CDR1 LNHDA, CDR2 SQIVND (reference sequence). CDR3 length: 16 residues. This CDR3 reads CASSKRQGFMNTEAFF. The DNA for the CDR3 is TGTGCCAGTAGTAAGCGACAGGGGTTTATGAACACTGAAGCTTTCTTT. Full variable domain (missing parts from reference TRBV19 and TRBJ1-1): DGGITQSPKYLFRKEGQNVTLSCEQNLNHDAMYWYRQDPGQGLRLIYYSQIVNDFQKGDIAEGYSVSREKKESFPLTVTSAQKNPTAFYLCASSKRQGFMNTEAFFGQGTRLTVV.

The chain employs TRBV23-1 and TRBJ2-7, with D unresolved. TRBV23-1 is identified as an open reading frame with a role that is uncertain. CDR3 size: 17 residues. The ends were cut back, 1 base at V and 1 base at J, with 17 bases in the middle. In nucleotides, the CDR3 is TGCGCCAGCAGTCAATATTCTCATTGCCTTGCATCCTACGAGCAGTACTTC. This gives the protein CASSQYSHCLASYEQYF.

The gene calls are TRBV9 and TRBJ2-5; D gene uncertain. Trimming took off 4 bases at V and 1 base at J, with 14 bases between the two ends. This CDR3 is built from 15 residues. Germline V CDR1 and CDR2: SGDLS, YYNGEE. CDR3 protein: CASSQEWVGQETQYF. CDR3 in DNA: TGTGCCAGCAGCCAAGAATGGGTGGGCCAAGAGACCCAGTACTTC.

The chain combines TRBV7-9 with TRBJ2-5; 7 nucleotides align to TRBD1. The germline gives CDR1 SEHNR, CDR2 FQNEAQ (reference sequence). The CDR3 is 15 residues long. V gave up 1 base and J gave up 2 bases; unmatched junction bases: 4. CDR3 amino acids: CASSLVARGQETQYF. In DNA, the CDR3 is TGTGCCAGCAGCTTAGTAGCCAGGGGGCAAGAGACCCAGTACTTC.

The chain uses TRBV28 and TRBJ1-1; unclear D gene. Germline loops: CDR1 MDHEN, CDR2 SYDVKM. Deletions cut 4 bases from V and 0 bases from J, with 18 bases between. The CDR3 length is 17 residues. The DNA of the CDR3 is TGTGCCAGCAGTTACAGATTTGCACCCCCCATGAACACTGAAGCTTTCTTT. The encoded protein is CASSYRFAPPMNTEAFF.

The chain has TRBV6-6 and TRBJ1-1; the D is unclear. V dropped 6 bases and J dropped 3 bases, with 8 bases sitting between them. Germline CDR1 is MNHNY and CDR2 is SVGAGI (reference sequence). The CDR3 length is 12 residues. This CDR3 is CASRRFDTEAFF. For the CDR3, the DNA is TGTGCCAGCAGGCGATTCGACACTGAAGCTTTCTTT.

The rearrangement links TRBV7-2 to TRBJ1-2, with D unresolved. V was cut by 1 base and J by 5 bases, with 14 bases left in between. Germline CDR1 SGHTA, CDR2 FQGNSA. The CDR3 covers 15 residues. CDR3 in amino acids: CASSLGDGEIYGYTF. The CDR3 nucleotides are TGTGCCAGCAGCTTAGGGGATGGGGAGATTTATGGCTACACCTTC.

The CDR3 nucleotides are TGCAGCGTTGGGAGTACTAGCGGGAGCTACGAGCAGTACTTC. The encoded protein is CSVGSTSGSYEQYF. The chain has TRBV29-1 and TRBJ2-7; 11 bases map to TRBD2. The germline CDR1 and CDR2 sequences are SQVTM and ANQGSEA. This CDR3 region has 14 residues. Germline trimming cut 4 bases from V and 3 bases from J; bases unmatched to any gene: 5.

As concerns this clone: The sample holds other DNA sequences that translate to the same CDR3. The chain carries TRBV6-5 and TRBJ1-2; TRBD1 might be the D (5 bases). V was clipped by 0 bases and J by 8 bases, with 10 bases between them. The germline V gene encodes CDR1 MNHEY and CDR2 SVGAGI. The CDR3 contains 13 residues. CDR3 DNA sequence: TGTGCCAGCAGTTACTCAGGCGGGGACGGCTACACCTTC. This gives the protein CASSYSGGDGYTF.

The rearrangement uses TRBV28 and TRBJ2-7, with D possibly TRBD1 on 5 matching bases. This CDR3 contains 16 residues. V dropped 5 bases and J dropped 1 base, with 18 bases sitting between them. CDR1 is MDHEN and CDR2 is SYDVKM in the germline V gene. CDR3 amino acids: CASSGVGQGRSYEQYF. The CDR3 DNA is TGTGCCAGCAGTGGAGTGGGGCAGGGCAGATCCTACGAGCAGTACTTC.

The rearrangement links TRBV28 to TRBJ2-7; TRBD2 agrees at 8 bases. CDR1 and CDR2 from the germline V gene are MDHEN and SYDVKM. The CDR3 spans 12 residues. The V gene end was trimmed by 3 bases and the J gene end by 10 bases; junction bases not matched to a gene: 5. DNA of the CDR3: TGTGCCAGCAGTTTTGGGAGCGGGAGTCAGTACTTC. It specifies CASSFGSGSQYF.

The chain carries TRBV21-1 and TRBJ2-3; the table's D call of TRBD2 was not tested on the DNA. TRBV21-1 is a recognized pseudogene. The CDR3 totals 13 residues. The CDR3 DNA is TGTGCCAGCAGCAAAGCCTTCGTGGATACGCAGTATTTT. This sequence encodes CASSKAFVDTQYF.

J is TRBJ2-1 and V is TRBV25-1; no definite D call. The germline V gene has CDR1 MGHDK and CDR2 SYGVNS. V was shortened by 6 bases and J by 0 bases, with 15 bases between the two germline ends. The CDR3 loop spans 16 amino acids. CDR3 region: CASSEARPSSYNEQFF. CDR3 nucleotides: TGTGCCAGCAGCGAAGCGCGGCCGAGCTCCTACAATGAGCAGTTCTTC.

This chain connects TRBV6-1 to TRBJ1-4; 7 positions match TRBD1. Germline V gives CDR1 MNHNS, CDR2 SASEGT. This CDR3 region has 15 residues. V gave up 10 bases and J gave up 7 bases; unmatched junction bases: 15. CDR3 in amino acids: CATNLQGGIGEKLFF. The DNA for the CDR3 is TGTGCCACCAACTTGCAGGGGGGTATTGGTGAAAAACTGTTTTTT.

This clone showed up just once. J is TRBJ1-5 and V is TRBV5-1, with 9 bases lining up with TRBD1. There are 15 residues in the CDR3. Germline assignment: CDR1 SGHRS and CDR2 YFSETQ. V was pared by 4 bases and J by 3 bases, with 5 bases of the junction left unmatched. CDR3 sequence (DNA): TGCGCCAGCAGCCCAGGGACAGGGAACAATCAGCCCCAGCATTTT. Protein sequence: CASSPGTGNNQPQHF.

This clone was found once. This chain links TRBV9 with TRBJ2-7; perhaps TRBD1 as D (6 bases). Germline loops: CDR1 SGDLS, CDR2 YYNGEE. CDR3 length: 16 amino acids. Between the trimmed V and J ends, which lost 4 bases and 0 bases, there was a span of 17 bases. Here the CDR3 reads CASSTRGSTSSYEQYF. The CDR3 DNA follows: TGTGCCAGCAGCACTAGGGGGTCCACCAGCTCCTACGAGCAGTACTTC.

The chain employs TRBV18 and TRBJ2-2; unclear D gene. Looked up from germline, CDR1 is KGHSH and CDR2 is LQKENI. The CDR3 extends over 14 amino acids. Trimming cost V 2 bases and J 8 bases, with 12 bases left between them. CDR3 loop: CASSPVPESGELFF. The CDR3 bases are TGTGCCAGCTCACCAGTACCGGAGTCGGGGGAGCTGTTTTTT.